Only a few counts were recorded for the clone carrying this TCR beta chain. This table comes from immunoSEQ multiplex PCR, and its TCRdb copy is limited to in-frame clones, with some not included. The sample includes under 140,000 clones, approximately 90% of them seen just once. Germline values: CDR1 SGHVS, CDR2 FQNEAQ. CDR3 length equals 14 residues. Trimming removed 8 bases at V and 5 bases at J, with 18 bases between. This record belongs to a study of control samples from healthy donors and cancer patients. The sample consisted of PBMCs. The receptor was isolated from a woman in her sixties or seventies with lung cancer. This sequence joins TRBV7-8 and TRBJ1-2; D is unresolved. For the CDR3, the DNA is TGTGCCAGCTTACCAGGACCGTGGGAGTATGGCTACACCTTC. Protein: CASLPGPWEYGYTF.